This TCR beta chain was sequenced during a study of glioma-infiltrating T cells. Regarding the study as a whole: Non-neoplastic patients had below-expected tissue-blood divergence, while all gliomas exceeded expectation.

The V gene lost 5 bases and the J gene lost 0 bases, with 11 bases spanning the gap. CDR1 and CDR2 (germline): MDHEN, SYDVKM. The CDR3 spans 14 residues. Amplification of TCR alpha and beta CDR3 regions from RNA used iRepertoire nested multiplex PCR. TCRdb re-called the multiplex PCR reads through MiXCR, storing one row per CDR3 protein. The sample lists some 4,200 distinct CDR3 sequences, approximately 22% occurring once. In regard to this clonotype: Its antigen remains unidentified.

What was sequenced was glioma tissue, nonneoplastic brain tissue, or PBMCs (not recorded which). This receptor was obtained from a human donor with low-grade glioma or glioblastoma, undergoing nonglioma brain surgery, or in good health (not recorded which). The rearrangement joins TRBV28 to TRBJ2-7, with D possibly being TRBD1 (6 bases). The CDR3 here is CASSGGAPSYEQYV. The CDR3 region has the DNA TGTGCCAGCAGTGGGGGCGCCCCCTCCTACGAGCAGTACGTC.